The count of the clone carrying this T cell receptor beta chain is one. Antigen specificity is unknown. The sample belongs to a study of radiotherapy plus CTLA-4 blockade in lung cancer. Study summary: Among all patients, 15% to 20% showed objective responses, while roughly 34% had disease control.

Clones were read by immunoSEQ multiplex PCR, and TCRdb kept only the in-frame ones, dropping some. The table lists roughly 35,000 clones, 70% to 75% of them singletons. Study-level results: Peripheral blood showed expansion of tumor-derived TCR clones after radiotherapy and ipilimumab. The authors reported that early blood T cell clone dynamics, with interferon-beta, best predicted response.

Those with chemo-refractory metastatic non-small-cell lung cancer were treated with focal radiation combined with CTLA-4 blockade using ipilimumab. Trimming shortened V by 2 bases and J by 7 bases, and 17 bases separated the two germline ends. The CDR3 contains 15 residues. Germline CDR1 and CDR2: SNHLY and FYNNEI. The sequencing here drew on peripheral blood, taken from a patient treated with radiotherapy plus ipilimumab. The receptor was isolated from a human donor with non-small cell lung cancer that progressed on radiotherapy plus ipilimumab. This chain uses TRBV2 with TRBJ2-5, with a tentative D call TRBD2 (6 bases). The DNA for the CDR3 is TGTGCCAGCAGTGAAAGGAGGGACCCCCTCCGGACCCAGTACTTC. It translates to CASSERRDPLRTQYF.